This TCR beta chain was profiled in a study of cytomegalovirus exposure and HLA in healthy donors. The PCR employed 60 Vbeta primers together with 13 Jbeta primers. TCRdb's table, derived via immunoSEQ multiplex PCR, lists solely in-frame clones and lacks some. Seen here are 95,000 to 100,000 clones, around three quarters observed once, and the top ten hold 3.5% to 5%. The donors comprised healthy bone marrow donors. Notes on this clone: Its antigen is currently unknown.

Findings and caveats of the study: An analysis that was carried out later associated approximately 17,000 TCR beta sequences with HLA alleles at 0.05 false discovery rate. With high specificity and sensitivity, the classifier reportedly diagnosed cytomegalovirus status. Presence/absence analyses rested on an assumption that sequencing depth was roughly uniform across donors.

This CDR3 comprises 17 residues. Germline CDR1 and CDR2: MDHEN and SYDVKM. Trimming at V came to 4 bases and at J to 2 bases, leaving 6 bases not matched to a gene. Material: PBMCs. The J gene is TRBJ2-2, the V gene TRBV28; 11 bases agree with TRBD2. This receptor was taken from a man in his forties in good health and CMV-seronegative. The CDR3 sequence: CASSWPLAGVNTGELFF. The DNA of the CDR3 is TGTGCCAGCAGTTGGCCACTAGCGGGGGTTAACACCGGGGAGCTGTTTTTT.